These T cell receptor beta chains were read from a single sample in a study of cytomegalovirus exposure and HLA in healthy donors. TCRdb's table, derived via immunoSEQ multiplex PCR, lists solely in-frame clones and lacks some. This sample has 150,000 to 200,000 clones, with about 13% found just once. The specimen sequenced was PBMCs. The receptors stem from a man aged 50 to 60 in good health and CMV-seropositive. The CDR3 runs from the conserved cysteine through the conserved F or W. A D gene is named only where the DNA matches it firmly. Clone size appears in some rows only: once, few, many, or a class for an expanded clone.

size	V	J	D	CDR3	DNA
NA	TRBV21-1	TRBJ2-7	NA	CASSKGTLHSTYEQYF	TGTGCCAGCAGCAAAGGGACACTCCACTCAACCTACGAGCAGTACTTC
NA	TRBV5-6	TRBJ1-6	NA	CASSLARGNSPLHF	TGTGCCAGCAGCTTGGCTAGGGGCAATTCACCCCTCCACTTT
few	TRBV18	TRBJ2-2	NA	CASSPSQGGTGELFF	TGTGCCAGCTCACCATCCCAGGGGGGCACCGGGGAGCTGTTTTTT
NA	TRBV7-6	TRBJ2-7	TRBD2	CASTIGDSGGAGQYF	TGTGCCAGCACCATAGGGGATAGCGGGGGGGCCGGGCAGTACTTC
few	TRBV5-1	TRBJ2-1	TRBD2	CASSLSLAGANEQFF	TGCGCCAGCAGCTTGTCGCTAGCGGGGGCGAATGAGCAGTTCTTC
NA	TRBV28	TRBJ2-2	TRBD1	CASSPTSGQKSPIGELFF	TGTGCCAGCAGTCCGACCTCGGGACAGAAGTCACCGATCGGGGAGCTGTTTTTT
NA	TRBV6-5	TRBJ2-2	TRBD2	CASSLTSGALTGELFF	TGTGCCAGCAGTTTGACTAGCGGGGCCCTCACCGGGGAGCTGTTTTTT
few	TRBV15	TRBJ1-4	NA	CATSRAGATNEKLFF	TGTGCCACCAGCAGGGCCGGAGCAACTAATGAAAAACTGTTTTTT
NA	TRBV28	TRBJ1-5	NA	CASSRGGQPQHF	TGTGCCAGCAGTCGGGGAGGGCAGCCCCAGCATTTT
few	TRBV7-9	TRBJ2-5	TRBD1	CASSVGTDQETQYF	TGTGCCAGCAGCGTCGGGACAGACCAAGAGACCCAGTACTTC
few	TRBV28	TRBJ2-2	TRBD1	CASSLDRGSTGELFF	TGTGCCAGCAGTCTTGACAGGGGATCCACCGGGGAGCTGTTTTTT
NA	TRBV19	TRBJ1-2	NA	CASSILAGAYGYTF	TGTGCCAGTAGTATTCTGGCCGGAGCCTATGGCTACACCTTC
NA	TRBV30	TRBJ2-5	TRBD1	CAWSATGGAETQYF	TGTGCCTGGAGTGCGACAGGGGGTGCTGAGACCCAGTACTTC
NA	TRBV4-3	TRBJ1-5	NA	CASSPRVGVLAPQHF	TGCGCCAGCAGCCCTCGGGTAGGCGTGTTGGCGCCCCAGCATTTT
NA	TRBV28	TRBJ1-2	TRBD1	CASSDRVSGYTF	TGTGCCAGCAGTGACAGGGTATCCGGCTACACCTTC
few	TRBV28	TRBJ1-1	TRBD1	CASSLPGTGHLGTEAFF	TGTGCCAGCAGTTTGCCCGGGACAGGCCATTTAGGCACTGAAGCTTTCTTT
NA	TRBV7-9	TRBJ2-1	NA	CASSWGVGQFF	TGTGCCAGCAGCTGGGGGGTGGGGCAGTTCTTC